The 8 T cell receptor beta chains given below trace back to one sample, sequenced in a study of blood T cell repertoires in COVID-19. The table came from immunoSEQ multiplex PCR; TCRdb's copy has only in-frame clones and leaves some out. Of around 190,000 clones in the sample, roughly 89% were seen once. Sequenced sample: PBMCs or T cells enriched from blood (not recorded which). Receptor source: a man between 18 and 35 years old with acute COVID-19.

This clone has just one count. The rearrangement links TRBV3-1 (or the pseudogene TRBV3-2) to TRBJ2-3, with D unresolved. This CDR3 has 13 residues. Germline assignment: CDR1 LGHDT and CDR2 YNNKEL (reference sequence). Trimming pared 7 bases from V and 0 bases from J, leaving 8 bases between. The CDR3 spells CASTHSSTDTQYF. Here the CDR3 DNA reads TGTGCCAGCACACATTCTAGCACAGATACGCAGTATTTT.

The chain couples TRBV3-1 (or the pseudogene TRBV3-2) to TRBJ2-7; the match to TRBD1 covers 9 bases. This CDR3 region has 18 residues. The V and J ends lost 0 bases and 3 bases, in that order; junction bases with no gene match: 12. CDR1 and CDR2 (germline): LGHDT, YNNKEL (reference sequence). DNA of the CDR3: TGTGCCAGCAGCCAAGACGGGAGACAGGGGGGGAATTGCTACGAGCAGTACTTC. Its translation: CASSQDGRQGGNCYEQYF.

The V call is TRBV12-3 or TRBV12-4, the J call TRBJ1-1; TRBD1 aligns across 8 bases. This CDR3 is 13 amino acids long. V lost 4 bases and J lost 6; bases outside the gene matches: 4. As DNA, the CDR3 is TGTGCCAGCAGTTCAGGGGGCCTAGCTGAAGCTTTCTTT. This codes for CASSSGGLAEAFF.

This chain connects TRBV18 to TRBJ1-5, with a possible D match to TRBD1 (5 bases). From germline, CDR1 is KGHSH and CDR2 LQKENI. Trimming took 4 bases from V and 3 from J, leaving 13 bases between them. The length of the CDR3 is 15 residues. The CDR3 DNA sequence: TGTGCCAGCTCACGACTCCAGGACACCAATCAGCCCCAGCATTTT. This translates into CASSRLQDTNQPQHF.

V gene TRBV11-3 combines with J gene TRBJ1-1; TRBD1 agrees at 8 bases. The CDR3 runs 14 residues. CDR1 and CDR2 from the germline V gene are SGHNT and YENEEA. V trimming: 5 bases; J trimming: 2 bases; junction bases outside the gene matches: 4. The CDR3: CASSPTGGNTEAFF. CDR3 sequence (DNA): TGTGCCAGCAGCCCTACAGGGGGTAACACTGAAGCTTTCTTT.

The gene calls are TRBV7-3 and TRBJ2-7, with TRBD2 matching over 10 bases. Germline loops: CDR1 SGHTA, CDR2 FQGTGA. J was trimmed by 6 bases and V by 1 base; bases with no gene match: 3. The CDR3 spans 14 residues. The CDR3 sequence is CASSLKAGGAEQYF. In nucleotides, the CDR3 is TGTGCCAGCAGCTTAAAAGCGGGAGGGGCCGAGCAGTACTTC.

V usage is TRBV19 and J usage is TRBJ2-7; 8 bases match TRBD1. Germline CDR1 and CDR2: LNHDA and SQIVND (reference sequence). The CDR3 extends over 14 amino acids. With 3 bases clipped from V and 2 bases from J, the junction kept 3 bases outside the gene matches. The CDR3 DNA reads TGTGCCAGTAGTATGGGGACAGGAGCCTACGAGCAGTACTTC. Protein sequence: CASSMGTGAYEQYF.

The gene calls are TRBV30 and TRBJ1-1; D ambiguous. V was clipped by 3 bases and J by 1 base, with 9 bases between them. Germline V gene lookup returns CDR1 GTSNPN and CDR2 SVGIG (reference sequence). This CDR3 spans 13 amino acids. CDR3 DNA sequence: TGTGCCTGGAGCTTCTCAGGGAACACTGAAGCTTTCTTT. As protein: CAWSFSGNTEAFF.